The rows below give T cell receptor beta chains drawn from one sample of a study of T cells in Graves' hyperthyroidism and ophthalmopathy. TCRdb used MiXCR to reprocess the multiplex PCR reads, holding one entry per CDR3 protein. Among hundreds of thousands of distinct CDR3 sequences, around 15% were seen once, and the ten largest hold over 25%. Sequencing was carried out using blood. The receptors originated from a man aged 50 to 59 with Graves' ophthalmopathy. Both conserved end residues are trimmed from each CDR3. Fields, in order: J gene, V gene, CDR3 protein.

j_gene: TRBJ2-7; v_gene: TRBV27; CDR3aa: ASSFGTGGAGEQY
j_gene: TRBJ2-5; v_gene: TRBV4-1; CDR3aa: ASSLLAGAETQY
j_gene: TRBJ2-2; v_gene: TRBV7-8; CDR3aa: ASSHGDMETGELF
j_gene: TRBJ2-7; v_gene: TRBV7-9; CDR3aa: ASAGQSLPEQY
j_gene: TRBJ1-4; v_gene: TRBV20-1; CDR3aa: SAIGTGDEKLF
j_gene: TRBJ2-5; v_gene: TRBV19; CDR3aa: ASSIGLAGGEQETQY
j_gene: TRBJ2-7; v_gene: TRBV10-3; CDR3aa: AIRTSGSQYEQY
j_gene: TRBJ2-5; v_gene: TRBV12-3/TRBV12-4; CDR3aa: ASSFNQGRETQY
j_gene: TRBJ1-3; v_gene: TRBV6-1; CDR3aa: GAKAGNTIY
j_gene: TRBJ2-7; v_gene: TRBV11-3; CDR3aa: ASSSHLPGLAEQY
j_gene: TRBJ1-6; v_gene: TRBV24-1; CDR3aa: ATDPPGQPDNSPLH
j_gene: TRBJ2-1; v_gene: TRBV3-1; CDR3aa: ASSQEPGGIYNEQF
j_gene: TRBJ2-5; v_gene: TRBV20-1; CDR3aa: SARVPELAGEETQY
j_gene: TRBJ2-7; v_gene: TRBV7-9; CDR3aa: ASSPVSGGYEQY
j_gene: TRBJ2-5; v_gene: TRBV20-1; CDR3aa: SARPHREGTQY
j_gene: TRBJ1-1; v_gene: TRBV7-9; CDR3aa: ASSPPGTGGRTEAF
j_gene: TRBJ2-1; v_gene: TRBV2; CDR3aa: ASSEGGRGAVYEQF
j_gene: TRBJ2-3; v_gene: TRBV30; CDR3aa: AWSDPILGDTQY
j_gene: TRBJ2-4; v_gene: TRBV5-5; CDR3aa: ASTCRTSGAKNIQY
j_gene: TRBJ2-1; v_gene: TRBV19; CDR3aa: ASSLGTRSNEQF
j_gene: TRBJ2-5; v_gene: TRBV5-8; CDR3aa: ASSFAYNRGKQETQY
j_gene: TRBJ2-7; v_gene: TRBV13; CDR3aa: ASSFISSYEQY
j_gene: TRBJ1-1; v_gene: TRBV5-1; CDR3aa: ASSPIPGNTEAF
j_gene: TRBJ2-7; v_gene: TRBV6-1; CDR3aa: ASSPSGTVSYEQY
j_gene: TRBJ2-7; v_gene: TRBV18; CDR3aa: ASSTRDSSYEQY
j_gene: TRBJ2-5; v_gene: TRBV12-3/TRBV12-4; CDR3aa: ASSTPTSGQETQY
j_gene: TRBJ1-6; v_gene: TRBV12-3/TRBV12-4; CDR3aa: ASSLSRGSPLH
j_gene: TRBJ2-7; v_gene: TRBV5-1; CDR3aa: ASSNRGENEQY
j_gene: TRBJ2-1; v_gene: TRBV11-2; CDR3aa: ASSLALAAYNEQF
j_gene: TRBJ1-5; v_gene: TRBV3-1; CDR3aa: ASSSGGQPQH
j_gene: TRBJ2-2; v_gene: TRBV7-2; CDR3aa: ASSRPGGELF
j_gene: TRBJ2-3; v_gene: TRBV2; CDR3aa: DSSESPPRNSGRDTQY
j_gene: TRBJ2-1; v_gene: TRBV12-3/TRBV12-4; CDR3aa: ASNGQSRYNEQF
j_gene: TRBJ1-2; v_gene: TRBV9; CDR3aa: ASSATGRGFHYGYT
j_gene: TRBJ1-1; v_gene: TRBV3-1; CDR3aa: ASSWTSKNTEAF
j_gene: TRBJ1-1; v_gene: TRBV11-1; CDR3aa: ASSTTGSLNTEAF
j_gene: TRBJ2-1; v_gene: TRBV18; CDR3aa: ASSPGSQSYNEQF
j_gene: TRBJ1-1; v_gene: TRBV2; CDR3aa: ASSEQGTPNTEAF
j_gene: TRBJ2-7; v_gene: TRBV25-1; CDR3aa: ASSDVAGAEQY
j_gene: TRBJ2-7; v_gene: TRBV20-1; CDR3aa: SAPAGRGDYEQY
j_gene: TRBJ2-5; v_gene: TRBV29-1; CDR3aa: SVEKSGGLGETQY
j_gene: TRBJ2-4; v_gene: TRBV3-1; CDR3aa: ASSLWDRRAKNIQY
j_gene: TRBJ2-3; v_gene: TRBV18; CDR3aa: ASSPRAGGLTDTQY
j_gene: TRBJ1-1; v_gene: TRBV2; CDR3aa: ASSEGRLTEAF
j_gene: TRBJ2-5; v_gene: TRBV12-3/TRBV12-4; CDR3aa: ASSRSGTAQETQY
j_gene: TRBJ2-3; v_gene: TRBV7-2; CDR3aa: ASSLSGLASTDTQY
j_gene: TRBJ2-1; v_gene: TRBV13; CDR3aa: ASSYRGPYNEQF
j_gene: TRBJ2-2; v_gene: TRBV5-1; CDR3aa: ASSPTGQGGTGGLF
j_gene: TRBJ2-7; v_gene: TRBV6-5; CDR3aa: ASSYSIQEGLREQY
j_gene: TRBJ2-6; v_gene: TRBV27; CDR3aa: ASSRTTGYSSGANVLT
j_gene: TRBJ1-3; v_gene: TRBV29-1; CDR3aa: SVADSGNTIY
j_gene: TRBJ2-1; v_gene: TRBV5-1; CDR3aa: ASSAGQGSDEQF
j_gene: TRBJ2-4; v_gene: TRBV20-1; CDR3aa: SARGGSGGIQY
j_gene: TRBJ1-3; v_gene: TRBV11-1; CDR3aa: ASATTHSGNTIY